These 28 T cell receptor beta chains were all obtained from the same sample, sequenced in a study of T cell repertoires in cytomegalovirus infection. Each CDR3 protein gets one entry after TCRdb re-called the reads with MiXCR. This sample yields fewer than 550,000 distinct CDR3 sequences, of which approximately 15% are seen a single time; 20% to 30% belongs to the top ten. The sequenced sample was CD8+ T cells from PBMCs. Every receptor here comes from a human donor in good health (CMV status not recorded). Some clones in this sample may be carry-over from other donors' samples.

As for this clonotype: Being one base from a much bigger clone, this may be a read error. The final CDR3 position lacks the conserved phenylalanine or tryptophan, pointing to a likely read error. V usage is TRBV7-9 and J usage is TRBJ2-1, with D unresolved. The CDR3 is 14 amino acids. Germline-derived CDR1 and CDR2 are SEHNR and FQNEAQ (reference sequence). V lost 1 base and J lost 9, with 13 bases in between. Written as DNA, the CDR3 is TGTGCCAGCAGCTTAGGCGGACGTCCAGGTGAGCAGTTCTTA. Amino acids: CASSLGGRPGEQFL.

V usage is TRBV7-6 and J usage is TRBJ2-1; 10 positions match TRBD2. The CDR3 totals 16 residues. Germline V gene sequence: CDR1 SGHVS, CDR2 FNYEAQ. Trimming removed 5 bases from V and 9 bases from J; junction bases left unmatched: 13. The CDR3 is CASSRFLAGEGIEQFF. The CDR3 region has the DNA TGTGCCAGCAGCAGATTCCTAGCGGGGGAGGGGATTGAGCAGTTCTTC. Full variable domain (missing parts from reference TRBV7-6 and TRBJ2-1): GAGVSQSPRYKVTKRGQDVALRCDPISGHVSLYWYRQALGQGPEFLTYFNYEAQQDKSGLPNDRFSAERPEGSISTLTIQRTEQRDSAMYRCASSRFLAGEGIEQFFGPGTRLTVL.

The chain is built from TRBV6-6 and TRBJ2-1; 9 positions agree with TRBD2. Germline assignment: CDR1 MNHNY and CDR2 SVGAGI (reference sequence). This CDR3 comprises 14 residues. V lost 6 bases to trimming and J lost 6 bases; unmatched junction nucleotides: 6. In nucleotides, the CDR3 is TGTGCCAGCAGGGTAGCGGGGGACCCCAATGAGCAGTTCTTC. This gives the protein CASRVAGDPNEQFF.

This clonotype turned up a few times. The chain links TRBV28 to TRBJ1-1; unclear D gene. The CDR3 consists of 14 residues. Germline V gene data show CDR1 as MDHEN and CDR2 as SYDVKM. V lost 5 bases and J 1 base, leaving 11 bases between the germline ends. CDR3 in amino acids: CASSPFLPNTEAFF. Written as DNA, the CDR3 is TGTGCCAGCAGTCCGTTCCTTCCGAACACTGAAGCTTTCTTT.

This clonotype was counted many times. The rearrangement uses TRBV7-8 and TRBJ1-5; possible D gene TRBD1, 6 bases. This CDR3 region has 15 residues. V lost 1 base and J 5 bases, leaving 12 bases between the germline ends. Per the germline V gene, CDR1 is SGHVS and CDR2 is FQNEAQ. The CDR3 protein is CASSLGRDKDQPQHF. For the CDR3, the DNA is TGTGCCAGCAGCTTAGGCCGGGACAAGGATCAGCCCCAGCATTTT.

The CDR3, as DNA: TGCGCCAGCAGCCAAGAGCCTCATTCCAGTGCCCCATACGAGCAGTACTTC. Residues: CASSQEPHSSAPYEQYF. The rearrangement links TRBV4-1 to TRBJ2-7; D is ambiguous. This CDR3 spans 17 amino acids. Trimming stripped 0 bases from V and 4 bases from J, with 19 bases between. CDR1 is MGHRA and CDR2 is YSYEKL in the germline V gene.

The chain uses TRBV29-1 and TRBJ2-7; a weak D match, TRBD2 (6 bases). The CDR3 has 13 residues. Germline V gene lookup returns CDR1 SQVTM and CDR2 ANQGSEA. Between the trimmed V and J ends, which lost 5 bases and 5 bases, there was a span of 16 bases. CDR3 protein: CSVRRGTRHEQYF. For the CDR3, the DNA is TGCAGCGTTCGTCGGGGGACGAGGCACGAGCAGTACTTC.

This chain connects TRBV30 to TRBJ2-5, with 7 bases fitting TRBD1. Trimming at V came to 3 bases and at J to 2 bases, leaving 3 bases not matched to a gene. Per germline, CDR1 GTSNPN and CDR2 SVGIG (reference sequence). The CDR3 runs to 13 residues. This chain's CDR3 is CAWRLQGQETQYF. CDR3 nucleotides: TGTGCCTGGAGATTACAGGGGCAAGAGACCCAGTACTTC.

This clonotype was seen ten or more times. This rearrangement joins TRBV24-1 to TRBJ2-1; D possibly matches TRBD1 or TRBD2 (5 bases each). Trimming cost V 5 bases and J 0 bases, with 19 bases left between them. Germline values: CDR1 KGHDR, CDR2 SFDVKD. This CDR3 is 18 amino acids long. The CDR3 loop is CATSAPSTGPSSYNEQFF. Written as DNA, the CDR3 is TGTGCCACCAGTGCCCCTTCAACGGGGCCGAGCTCCTACAATGAGCAGTTCTTC.

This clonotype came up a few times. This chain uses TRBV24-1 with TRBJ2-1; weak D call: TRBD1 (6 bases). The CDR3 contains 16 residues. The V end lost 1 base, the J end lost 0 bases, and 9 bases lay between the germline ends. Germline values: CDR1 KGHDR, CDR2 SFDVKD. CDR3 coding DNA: TGTGCCACCAGTGATTTAGGACAGTCCTCCTACAATGAGCAGTTCTTC. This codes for CATSDLGQSSYNEQFF.

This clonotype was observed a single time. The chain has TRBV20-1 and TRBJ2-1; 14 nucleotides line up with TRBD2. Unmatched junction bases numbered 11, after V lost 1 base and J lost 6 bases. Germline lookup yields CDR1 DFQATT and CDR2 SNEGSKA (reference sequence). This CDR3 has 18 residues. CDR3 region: CSARGGWGLAGDSNEQFF. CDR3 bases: TGCAGTGCTAGAGGGGGCTGGGGACTAGCGGGAGATTCCAATGAGCAGTTCTTC.

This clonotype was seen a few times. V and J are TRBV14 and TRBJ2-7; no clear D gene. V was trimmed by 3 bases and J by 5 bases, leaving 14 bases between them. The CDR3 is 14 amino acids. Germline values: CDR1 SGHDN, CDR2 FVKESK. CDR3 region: CASSHGPGWDEQYF. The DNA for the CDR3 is TGTGCCAGCAGCCATGGTCCCGGCTGGGACGAGCAGTACTTC.

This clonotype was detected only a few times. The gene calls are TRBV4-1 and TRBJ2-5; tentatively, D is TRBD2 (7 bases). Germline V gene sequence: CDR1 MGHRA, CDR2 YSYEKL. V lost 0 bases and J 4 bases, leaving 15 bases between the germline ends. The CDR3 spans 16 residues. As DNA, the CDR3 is TGCGCCAGCAGCCAAGAAGTTGGGGGGGCTCTAGAGACCCAGTACTTC. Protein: CASSQEVGGALETQYF.

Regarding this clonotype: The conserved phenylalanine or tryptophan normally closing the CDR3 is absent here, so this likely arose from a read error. DNA for the CDR3: TGTGCCAGCAGCTTAGCGCGGACGGGAGTGTCCTACGAGCAGTACTTA. Its translation: CASSLARTGVSYEQYL. This rearrangement joins TRBV7-2 to TRBJ2-7, with D perhaps matching TRBD2 (6 bases). Trimming left V 0 bases short and J 1 base short, with 13 bases between. Germline V lookup: CDR1 SGHTA, CDR2 FQGNSA. The CDR3 is made up of 16 amino acids.

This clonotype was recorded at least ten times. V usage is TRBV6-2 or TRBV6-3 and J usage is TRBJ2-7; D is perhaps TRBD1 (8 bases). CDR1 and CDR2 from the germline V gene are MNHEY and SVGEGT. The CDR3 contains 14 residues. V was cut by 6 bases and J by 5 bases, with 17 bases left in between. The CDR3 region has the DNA TGTGCCAGCAGCCCCTACAGGGGGGGAGACGAGCAGTACTTC. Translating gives CASSPYRGGDEQYF.

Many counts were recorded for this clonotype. CDR3 coding DNA: TGCGCCAGCAGCTTGGCGGGACAGGTGTTCTATGGCTACACCTTC. Amino acid sequence: CASSLAGQVFYGYTF. The genes are TRBV5-1 and TRBJ1-2, with 8 bases matching TRBD1. Germline CDR1 is SGHRS and CDR2 is YFSETQ. The CDR3 covers 15 residues. V lost 0 bases and J lost 4; bases outside the gene matches: 5.

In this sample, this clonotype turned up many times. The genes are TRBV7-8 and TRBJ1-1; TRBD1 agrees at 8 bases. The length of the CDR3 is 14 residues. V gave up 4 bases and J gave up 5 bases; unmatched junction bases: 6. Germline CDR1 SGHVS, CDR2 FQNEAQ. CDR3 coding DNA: TGTGCCAGCAGCTCGGACAGGGTGTGGACTGAAGCTTTCTTT. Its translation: CASSSDRVWTEAFF.

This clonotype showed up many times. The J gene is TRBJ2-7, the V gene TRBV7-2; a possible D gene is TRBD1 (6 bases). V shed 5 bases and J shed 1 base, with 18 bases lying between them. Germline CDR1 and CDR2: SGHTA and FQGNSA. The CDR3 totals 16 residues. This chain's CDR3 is CASSPLGATTSYEQYF. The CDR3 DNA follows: TGTGCCAGCAGCCCCCTGGGGGCAACCACTTCCTACGAGCAGTACTTC.

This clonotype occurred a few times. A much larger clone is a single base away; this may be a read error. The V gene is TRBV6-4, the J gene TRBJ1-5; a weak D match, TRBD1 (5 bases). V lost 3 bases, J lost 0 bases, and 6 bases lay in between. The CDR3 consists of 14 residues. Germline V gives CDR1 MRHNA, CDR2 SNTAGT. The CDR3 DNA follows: TGTGCCAGCAGTGAGACAGCTAGCAATCAGCCCCAGCATTTT. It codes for CASSETASNQPQHF.

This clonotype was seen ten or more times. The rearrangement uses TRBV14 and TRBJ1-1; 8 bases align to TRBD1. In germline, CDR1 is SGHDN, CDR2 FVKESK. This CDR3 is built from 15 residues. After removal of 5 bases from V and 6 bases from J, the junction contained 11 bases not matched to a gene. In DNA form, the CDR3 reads TGTGCCAGCAGCACCTGGACAGGGTTGATCTCTGAAGCTTTCTTT. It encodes CASSTWTGLISEAFF. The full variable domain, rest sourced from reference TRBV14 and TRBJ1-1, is EAGVTQFPSHSVIEKGQTVTLRCDPISGHDNLYWYRRVMGKEIKFLLHFVKESKQDESGMPNNRFLAERTGGTYSTLKVQPAELEDSGVYFCASSTWTGLISEAFFGQGTRLTVV.

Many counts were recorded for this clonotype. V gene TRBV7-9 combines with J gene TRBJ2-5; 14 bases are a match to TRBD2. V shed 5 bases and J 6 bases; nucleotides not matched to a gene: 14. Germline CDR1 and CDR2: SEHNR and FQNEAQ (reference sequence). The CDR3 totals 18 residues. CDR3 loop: CASSGSGTSGRRVKTQYF. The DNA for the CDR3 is TGTGCCAGCAGCGGGTCCGGGACTAGCGGGAGACGGGTAAAGACCCAGTACTTC.

This CDR3 is CASSQGGGNSNQPQHF. CDR3 DNA: TGCGCCAGCAGCCAAGGAGGAGGGAATAGCAATCAGCCCCAGCATTTT. The chain is built from TRBV4-1 and TRBJ1-5; D is uncertain. Germline V gene lookup returns CDR1 MGHRA and CDR2 YSYEKL. V was clipped by 1 base and J by 0 bases, with 10 bases between them. The CDR3 spans 16 residues.

CDR3 nucleotides: TGCGCCAGCAGCTTTTCCAGTAGCAGGGGCCGAATTGAAGCTTTCTTT. Its translation: CASSFSSSRGRIEAFF. This chain links TRBV5-1 with TRBJ1-1, with a weak D call TRBD1 (6 bases). V dropped 2 bases and J dropped 7 bases, with 21 bases sitting between them. Germline CDR1 reads SGHRS; CDR2 reads YFSETQ. The length of the CDR3 is 16 residues.

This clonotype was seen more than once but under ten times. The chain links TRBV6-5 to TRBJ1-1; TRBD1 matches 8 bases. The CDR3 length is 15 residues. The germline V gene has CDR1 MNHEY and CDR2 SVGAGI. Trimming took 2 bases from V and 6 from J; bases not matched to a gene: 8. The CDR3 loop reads CASSYAGQGSAEAFF. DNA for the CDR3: TGTGCCAGCAGTTACGCCGGACAGGGAAGCGCTGAAGCTTTCTTT.

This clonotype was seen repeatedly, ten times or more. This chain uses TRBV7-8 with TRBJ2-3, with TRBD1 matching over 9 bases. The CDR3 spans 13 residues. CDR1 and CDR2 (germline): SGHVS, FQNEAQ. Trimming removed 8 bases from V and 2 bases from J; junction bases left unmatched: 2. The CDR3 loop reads CASGTGPTDTQYF. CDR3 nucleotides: TGTGCCAGCGGGACAGGGCCCACAGATACGCAGTATTTT.

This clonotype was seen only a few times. The CDR3 bases are TGCAGTGCTAAGGACAGGGGGAGCACTGAAGCTTTCTTT. Protein: CSAKDRGSTEAFF. The chain employs TRBV20-1 and TRBJ1-1; 10 bases line up with TRBD1. Germline CDR1 is DFQATT and CDR2 is SNEGSKA (reference sequence). This CDR3 spans 13 amino acids. V trimming: 4 bases; J trimming: 4 bases; junction bases outside the gene matches: 3.

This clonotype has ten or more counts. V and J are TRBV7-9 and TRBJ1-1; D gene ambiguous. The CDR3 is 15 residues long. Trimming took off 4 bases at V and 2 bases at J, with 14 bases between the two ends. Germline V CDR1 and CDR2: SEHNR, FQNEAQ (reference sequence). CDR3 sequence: CASSSGVGENTEAFF. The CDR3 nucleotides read TGTGCCAGCAGCTCTGGGGTCGGTGAAAACACTGAAGCTTTCTTT.

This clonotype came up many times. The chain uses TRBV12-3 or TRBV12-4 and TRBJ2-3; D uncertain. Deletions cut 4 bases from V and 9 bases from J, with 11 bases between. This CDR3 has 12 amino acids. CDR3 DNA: TGTGCCAGCAGTTCCACACGGGTCACGCAGTATTTT. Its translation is CASSSTRVTQYF.